This section outlines one TCR beta chain sequence together with its context. The antigen is not known. This sample was included in a study of T-cell memory formation after mild COVID-19. TCRdb ran MiXCR on the 5' RACE reads and lists one entry per CDR3 protein. The repertoire consists of roughly 510,000 distinct CDR3 sequences, with 17% occurring once and the leading ten covering just over 8%. General study results and limits: Second-wave clones with a day 37 peak had unconfirmed SARS-CoV-2 specificity. Pre-infection memory harbored some responding clones, suggesting cross-reactive memory joined.

Trimming left V 0 bases short and J 0 bases short, with 13 bases between. CDR3 size: 17 residues. Germline loops: CDR1 SGHKS, CDR2 YYEKEE (reference sequence). Sequencing input: PBMCs or a T cell subset sorted from them (not recorded which). The chain has TRBV5-5 and TRBJ2-1, with D hard to call. The receptor's source is an adult woman who had mild COVID-19 (a few samples of this study predate the infection). Cell type and time point are not known. The CDR3 DNA reads TGTGCCAGCAGCTTGGACGCTGTCAGAAGCTCCTACAATGAGCAGTTCTTC. Its protein product is CASSLDAVRSSYNEQFF.